This section outlines one T cell receptor (beta chain) sequence together with its context. Its antigen is currently not known. It has no much larger one-base neighbor in the sample; base qualities were not kept. The sample belongs to a study of shared T cell receptors in the human thymus (TCRdb year 2021). Looking at the study overall: The study examined how self-reactive, shared T-cell receptor alpha chains are generated in the human thymus.

The library came from the immunoSEQ multiplex PCR assay. The table comes from immuneACCESS by way of TCRdb, which keeps in-frame sequences with V and J called. Part of the clones is missing from these tables; in studies checked, under half for an unresolved V gene and the rest for unknown reasons. In this sample the table shows more than 550,000 clones, more than 70% of which occur a single time. Under 0.01% of the sample is held by the ten biggest clonotypes. The CDR3 runs 18 amino acids, cysteine and phenylalanine included. Only the CDR3 DNA is retained, 54 bases long and in frame from the first base. For CDR1 and CDR2, the germline V gene lists SNHLY and FYNNEI. For this chain, trimming is 1 base at the V end and 2 bases at the J end, and the number of junction bases without a gene match is 9. A further study also used this sample, focusing on human thymus T cells. In that second paper, the authors write: Donors were immunologically healthy infants undergoing open corrective cardiac surgery for congenital heart defects in Finland. Thymus tissue was obtained as surgical resects removed during corrective cardiac surgery. Both the thymic and the peripheral blood repertoires appeared to show biased V and J gene segment usage. The related research found that thymic TCR repertoires overlapped highly between unrelated individuals. The study characterized TCR alpha and beta repertoires from under ten infant thymus samples and a few related peripheral blood samples. The cohort included over five male and a couple of female infants, with donor ages spanning 7 to 244 days. Thymocytes were released mechanically from tissue and stored at -70 °C as pellets of roughly 9.5-31 million cells. Genomic DNA was extracted from frozen cell pellets with a QIAsymphony instrument. The immunoSEQ multiplex PCR assay was used to amplify the TCRB and TCRAD loci from a standardized amount of quality-controlled genomic DNA. The V(D)J region was spanned by amplicons of a length sufficient to cover the CDR3 and to identify V and J genes. The amplicons were sequenced on an Illumina platform via the commercial immunoSEQ service. Primer bias and sequencing errors were corrected as previously described, and TCRAD and TCRB were defined on the basis of the IMGT database. Repertoires were analysed with immunoSEQ Analyzer 3.0 and VDJTools, covering basic statistics, V/J segment usage, diversity estimates, rarefaction and pairwise overlap. Diversity was estimated with Chao1, ChaoE, Efron-Thisted, Shannon and inverse Simpson indices, and also on datasets down-sampled to the smallest sample. For repertoire overlap, CDR3 nucleotide sequence, V gene and J gene had to match strictly, and clustering was done by Jaccard-based multidimensional scaling. On average, thymus samples gave 650,000 to 1,000,000 unique TCRB clonotypes, whereas blood samples gave around 84,000.

The sequence links TRBV2 to TRBJ2-4, with 9 bases matching TRBD1. Specimen: thymocytes. The origin of this receptor is a boy younger than two with a congenital heart defect. Donor details come from another sample of the same person, matched by shared clones. The CDR3 reads as follows: CASSEGSPGQGTKNIQYF. The sequenced DNA is TGTGCCAGCAGTGAAGGGAGCCCGGGACAGGGAACCAAAAACATTCAGTACTTC.